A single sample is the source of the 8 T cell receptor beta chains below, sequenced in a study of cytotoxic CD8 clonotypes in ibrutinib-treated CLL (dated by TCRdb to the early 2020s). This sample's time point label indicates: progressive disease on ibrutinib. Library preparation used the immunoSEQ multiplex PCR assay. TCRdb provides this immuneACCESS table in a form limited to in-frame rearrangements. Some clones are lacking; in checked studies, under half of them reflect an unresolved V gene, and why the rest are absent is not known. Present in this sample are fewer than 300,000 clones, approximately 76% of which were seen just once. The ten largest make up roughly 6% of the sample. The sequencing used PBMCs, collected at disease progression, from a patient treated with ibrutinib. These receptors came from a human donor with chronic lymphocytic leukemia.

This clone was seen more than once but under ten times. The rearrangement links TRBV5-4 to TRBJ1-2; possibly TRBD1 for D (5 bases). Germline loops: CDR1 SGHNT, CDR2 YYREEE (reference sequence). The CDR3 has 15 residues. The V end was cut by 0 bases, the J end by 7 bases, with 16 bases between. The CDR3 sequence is CASSLDIPGPSGYTF. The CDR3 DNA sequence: TGTGCCAGCAGCTTGGACATTCCGGGACCCTCTGGCTACACCTTC.

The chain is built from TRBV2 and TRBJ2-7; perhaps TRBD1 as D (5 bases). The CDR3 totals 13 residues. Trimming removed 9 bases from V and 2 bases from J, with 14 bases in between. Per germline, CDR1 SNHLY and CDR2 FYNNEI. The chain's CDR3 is CASSQGSAYEQYF. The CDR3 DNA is TGTGCCAGTTCCCAGGGATCCGCCTACGAGCAGTACTTC.

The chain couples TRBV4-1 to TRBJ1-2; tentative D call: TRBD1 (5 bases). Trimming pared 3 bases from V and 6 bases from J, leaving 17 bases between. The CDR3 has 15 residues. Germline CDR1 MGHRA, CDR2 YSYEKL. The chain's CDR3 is CASSQIARVRDGYTF. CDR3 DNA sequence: TGCGCCAGCAGCCAGATTGCCAGGGTTCGGGATGGCTACACCTTC.

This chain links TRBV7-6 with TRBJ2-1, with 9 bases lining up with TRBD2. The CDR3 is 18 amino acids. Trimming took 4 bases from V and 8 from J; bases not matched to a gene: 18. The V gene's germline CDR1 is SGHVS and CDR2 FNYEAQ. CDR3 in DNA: TGTGCCAGCAGCTCTTTAGCGGGAGTGTACCTCTACCGGGATGAGCAGTTCTTC. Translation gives CASSSLAGVYLYRDEQFF.

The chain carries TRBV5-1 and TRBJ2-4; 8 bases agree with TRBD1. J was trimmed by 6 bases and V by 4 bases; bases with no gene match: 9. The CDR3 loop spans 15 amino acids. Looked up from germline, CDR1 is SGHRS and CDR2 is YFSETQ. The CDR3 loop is CASSQDREPLNIQYF. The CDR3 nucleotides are TGCGCCAGCAGCCAGGACAGGGAACCTCTAAACATTCAGTACTTC.

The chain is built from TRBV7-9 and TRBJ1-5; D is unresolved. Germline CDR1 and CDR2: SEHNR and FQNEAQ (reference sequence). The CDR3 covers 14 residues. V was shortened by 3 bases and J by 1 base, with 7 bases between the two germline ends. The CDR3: CASSFPGSNQPQHF. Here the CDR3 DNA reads TGTGCCAGCAGCTTCCCGGGGAGCAATCAGCCCCAGCATTTT. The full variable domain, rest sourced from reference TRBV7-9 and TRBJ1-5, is DTGVSQNPRHKITKRGQNVTFRCDPISEHNRLYWYRQTLGQGPEFLTYFQNEAQLEKSRLLSDRFSAERPKGSFSTLEIQRTEQGDSAMYLCASSFPGSNQPQHFGDGTRLSIL.

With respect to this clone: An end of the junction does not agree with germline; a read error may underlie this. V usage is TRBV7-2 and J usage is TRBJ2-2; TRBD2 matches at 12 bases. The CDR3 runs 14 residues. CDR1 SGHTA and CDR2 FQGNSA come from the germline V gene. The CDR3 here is CASSLAGGPGELFF. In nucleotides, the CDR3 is TGTGCCAGCAGCCTAGCGGGAGGGCCCGGGGAGCTGTTTTTT.

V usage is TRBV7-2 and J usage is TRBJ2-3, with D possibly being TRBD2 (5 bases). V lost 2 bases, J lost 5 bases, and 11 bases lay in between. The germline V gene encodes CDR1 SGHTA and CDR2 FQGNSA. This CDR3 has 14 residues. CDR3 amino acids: CASSLSLGRDTQYF. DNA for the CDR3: TGTGCCAGCAGCTTATCGTTGGGGAGAGATACGCAGTATTTT.